Listed below are T cell receptor beta chains from one sample, sequenced in a study of cytomegalovirus exposure and HLA in healthy donors. The assay was immunoSEQ multiplex PCR, and TCRdb's table has in-frame clones only and misses some. The sample features some 67,000 clones, with approximately 1.8% in its top ten. The sequencing input was PBMCs. The origin of the receptors is a woman aged 30 to 39 in good health and CMV-seronegative. Each CDR3 is given with its conserved first and last residue. A D gene is named only where the DNA matches it firmly.

j_gene: TRBJ2-1
v_gene: TRBV19
d_gene: TRBD1
CDR3aa: CASRPTGVRGNEQFF
CDR3nt: TGTGCCAGTAGACCAACAGGGGTTCGGGGCAATGAGCAGTTCTTC

j_gene: TRBJ1-5
v_gene: TRBV27
d_gene: TRBD1
CDR3aa: CASSLSRTGSYQPQHF
CDR3nt: TGTGCCAGCAGTTTATCCAGGACAGGCTCCTATCAGCCCCAGCATTTT

j_gene: TRBJ2-7
v_gene: TRBV6-5
d_gene: TRBD2
CDR3aa: CATSSGRKTLHEQYF
CDR3nt: TGTGCCACCTCTAGCGGGAGGAAGACCCTGCACGAGCAGTACTTC

j_gene: TRBJ2-5
v_gene: TRBV7-6
d_gene: NA
CDR3aa: CASSSRWETQYF
CDR3nt: TGTGCCAGCAGCTCTAGATGGGAGACCCAGTACTTC

j_gene: TRBJ2-7
v_gene: TRBV5-4
d_gene: TRBD2
CDR3aa: CASSLGGGSGEQYF
CDR3nt: TGTGCCAGCAGCTTGGGGGGCGGGAGTGGCGAGCAGTACTTC

j_gene: TRBJ1-1
v_gene: TRBV7-9
d_gene: NA
CDR3aa: CASSLAHEAFF
CDR3nt: TGTGCCAGCAGCTTAGCGCACGAGGCTTTCTTT

j_gene: TRBJ2-7
v_gene: TRBV18
d_gene: TRBD2
CDR3aa: CASSFRQTGTRTYEQYF
CDR3nt: TGTGCCAGCTCCTTCCGACAGACCGGGACTAGAACCTACGAGCAGTACTTC

j_gene: TRBJ2-1
v_gene: TRBV18
d_gene: NA
CDR3aa: CASSPRALTYNEQFF
CDR3nt: TGTGCCAGCTCACCCAGGGCCCTGACCTACAATGAGCAGTTCTTC

j_gene: TRBJ1-5
v_gene: TRBV18
d_gene: NA
CDR3aa: CASSGQSGNQPQHF
CDR3nt: TGTGCCAGCTCAGGACAGAGCGGCAATCAGCCCCAGCATTTT

j_gene: TRBJ1-4
v_gene: TRBV27
d_gene: NA
CDR3aa: CASSYGRGAEKLFF
CDR3nt: TGTGCCAGCAGCTACGGGAGGGGAGCAGAAAAACTGTTTTTT

j_gene: TRBJ2-1
v_gene: TRBV19
d_gene: NA
CDR3aa: CASSILGQTNEQFF
CDR3nt: TGTGCCAGTAGTATTTTAGGACAGACCAATGAGCAGTTCTTC

j_gene: TRBJ2-1
v_gene: TRBV7-3
d_gene: TRBD2
CDR3aa: CASSIAGGPNEQFF
CDR3nt: TGTGCCAGCTCGATAGCGGGAGGGCCAAATGAGCAGTTCTTC

j_gene: TRBJ1-5
v_gene: TRBV4-1
d_gene: NA
CDR3aa: CASSQPATERNQPQHF
CDR3nt: TGCGCCAGCAGCCAACCGGCGACAGAAAGGAATCAGCCCCAGCATTTT

j_gene: TRBJ2-3
v_gene: TRBV28
d_gene: TRBD1
CDR3aa: CASSFLEGTGKDTQYF
CDR3nt: TGTGCCAGCAGTTTCCTGGAGGGGACAGGGAAAGATACGCAGTATTTT

j_gene: TRBJ1-4
v_gene: TRBV2
d_gene: NA
CDR3aa: CASRLEEKLFF
CDR3nt: TGTGCCAGCAGGTTAGAGGAAAAACTGTTTTTT

j_gene: TRBJ2-6
v_gene: TRBV29-1
d_gene: TRBD2
CDR3aa: CSVEGLAGPSSGANVLTF
CDR3nt: TGCAGCGTTGAAGGTCTAGCGGGACCCAGCTCTGGGGCCAACGTCCTGACTTTC

j_gene: TRBJ2-5
v_gene: TRBV5-1
d_gene: NA
CDR3aa: CASSLGQVPQETQYF
CDR3nt: TGCGCCAGCAGCTTGGGACAGGTACCTCAAGAGACCCAGTACTTC

j_gene: TRBJ1-1
v_gene: TRBV5-1
d_gene: TRBD1
CDR3aa: CASSARTGPNTEAFF
CDR3nt: TGCGCCAGCAGCGCCCGGACAGGGCCGAACACTGAAGCTTTCTTT

j_gene: TRBJ1-3
v_gene: TRBV7-9
d_gene: TRBD1
CDR3aa: CASSFSRGQDLNTIYF
CDR3nt: TGTGCCAGCAGCTTCTCCAGGGGGCAGGATCTTAACACCATATATTTT

j_gene: TRBJ2-5
v_gene: TRBV5-5
d_gene: NA
CDR3aa: CASTPPGPQETQYF
CDR3nt: TGTGCCAGCACACCACCAGGGCCTCAAGAGACCCAGTACTTC

j_gene: TRBJ1-5
v_gene: TRBV6-5
d_gene: TRBD1
CDR3aa: CASSYRQGNQPQHF
CDR3nt: TGTGCCAGCAGTTACAGACAGGGAAATCAGCCCCAGCATTTT

j_gene: TRBJ1-3
v_gene: TRBV15
d_gene: NA
CDR3aa: CATSRDRGSGNTIYF
CDR3nt: TGTGCCACCAGCAGAGACAGGGGATCTGGAAACACCATATATTTT